The rows below give T cell receptor beta chains drawn from one sample of a study of vaccination and CD4 T cells after COVID-19. Via MiXCR, TCRdb re-called the PCR reads, giving one row per CDR3 protein. The sample lists around 20,000 distinct CDR3 sequences; 30% to 40% were seen once. No antigens are known for them. The sequenced sample was cultured CD4+ T cells from blood. Source of these receptors: a human donor with COVID-19. The CDR3 runs from the conserved cysteine through the conserved F or W. Fields, in order: CDR3 DNA, CDR3 protein, D gene, V gene, clone size, J gene. The D gene is left open where the match is weak. Size is omitted from some rows. Given values are once, few, many or a class for expanded clones.

TGCAGTGCTAGAAAGGACAGTCCGACTAATGAAAAACTGTTTTTT	CSARKDSPTNEKLFF	NA	TRBV20-1	NA	TRBJ1-4
TGTGCCACCAGCAGAGATGTACTAAGCACAACTAATGAAAAACTGTTTTTT	CATSRDVLSTTNEKLFF	NA	TRBV15	few	TRBJ1-4
TGTGCCAGCAGCTTACCAACGAACACCGGGGAGCTGTTTTTT	CASSLPTNTGELFF	NA	TRBV7-2	large	TRBJ2-2
TGTGCCAGCTCATCGGACCAAGAGACCCAGTACTTC	CASSSDQETQYF	NA	TRBV18	NA	TRBJ2-5
TGTGCCACCAGCAACGGACTAGTACTAGAGACCCAGTACTTC	CATSNGLVLETQYF	TRBD2	TRBV15	few	TRBJ2-5
TGTGCCTGGAGTACAGGGAAAGGCAACGAGCAGTACTTC	CAWSTGKGNEQYF	NA	TRBV30	few	TRBJ2-7
TGCAGTGCTAGTGCTGGGGCCGATACGCAGTATTTT	CSASAGADTQYF	NA	TRBV20-1	NA	TRBJ2-3
TGTGCCAGCAGCTTAGATTTGGGACAAACCACTGAAGCTTTCTTT	CASSLDLGQTTEAFF	NA	TRBV11-2	few	TRBJ1-1
TGTGCCAGCAGGACAGACTCTAATTCACCCCTCCACTTT	CASRTDSNSPLHF	NA	TRBV6-1	few	TRBJ1-6
TGTGCCAGCAGAAATACCGGGACAGGGGATACCGGGGAGCTGTTTTTT	CASRNTGTGDTGELFF	TRBD1	TRBV6-2/TRBV6-3	few	TRBJ2-2
TGTGCCACCAGCATTGCAGGGGCCGGGGCCAACGTCCTGACTTTC	CATSIAGAGANVLTF	NA	TRBV15	NA	TRBJ2-6
TGTGCCATCAGTGAGCAGATCGGACAGGTCCACGAGCAGTACTTC	CAISEQIGQVHEQYF	TRBD1	TRBV10-3	NA	TRBJ2-7
TGTGCCAGCAGTTATCTAGCGGGGTTGGATACGCAGTATTTT	CASSYLAGLDTQYF	TRBD2	TRBV6-2/TRBV6-3	NA	TRBJ2-3
TGCGCCAGCAGTCCTTCACGGCCGGACACGCGAGGGGAAGAGACCCAGTACTTC	CASSPSRPDTRGEETQYF	NA	TRBV5-1	NA	TRBJ2-5
TGCAGTGCTAGAGTCCCAGGTGGACGCGAGCAGCACTTC	CSARVPGGREQHF	NA	TRBV20-1	NA	TRBJ2-7
TGCAGTGCGCCAGCGGGGGGCCTCCAAGAGACCCAGTACTTC	CSAPAGGLQETQYF	TRBD2	TRBV20-1	NA	TRBJ2-5
TGTGCCAGTACCGCCGGGACAGGGGTCTACGAGCAGTACTTC	CASTAGTGVYEQYF	TRBD1	TRBV19	NA	TRBJ2-7